This T cell receptor (beta chain) was recovered during a study of OX40 agonist ivuxolimab in advanced cancers. Sequenced by immunoSEQ multiplex PCR; TCRdb stores in-frame clones only, minus some. The profile shows tens of thousands of clones, around 90% of them singletons. CDR3 length: 16 residues. V lost 2 bases to trimming and J lost 8 bases, with 22 bases between them. The J gene is TRBJ1-1, the V gene TRBV5-3, with a weak D call TRBD1 (5 bases). TRBV5-3 is annotated as an ORF whose role is uncertain. The source of this sequence is an adult with an advanced solid tumor such as melanoma, head and neck, liver or kidney cancer. Sample: CD4+ or CD8+ T cells sorted from blood, taken in a trial of the OX40 agonist ivuxolimab. CDR3 DNA: TGTGCCAGAAGCTTTGATGGGGCGGAGGTTTGGCGAGAAGCTTTCTTT. Protein: CARSFDGAEVWREAFF.